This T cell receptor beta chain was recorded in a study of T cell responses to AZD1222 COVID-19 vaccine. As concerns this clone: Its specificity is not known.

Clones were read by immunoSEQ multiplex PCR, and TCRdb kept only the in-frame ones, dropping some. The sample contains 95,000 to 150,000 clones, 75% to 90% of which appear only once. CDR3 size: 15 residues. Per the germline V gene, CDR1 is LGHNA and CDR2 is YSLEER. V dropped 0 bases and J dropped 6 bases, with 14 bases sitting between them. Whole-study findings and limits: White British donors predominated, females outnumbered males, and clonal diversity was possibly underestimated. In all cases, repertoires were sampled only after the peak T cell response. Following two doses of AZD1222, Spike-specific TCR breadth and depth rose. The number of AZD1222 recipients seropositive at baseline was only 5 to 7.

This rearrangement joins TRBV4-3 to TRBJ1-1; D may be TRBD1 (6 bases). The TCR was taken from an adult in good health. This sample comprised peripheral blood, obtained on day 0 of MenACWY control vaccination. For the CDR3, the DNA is TGCGCCAGCAGCCAAGAGTTTTTCGAGGGGGCTGAAGCTTTCTTT. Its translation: CASSQEFFEGAEAFF.